This T cell receptor beta chain was found in a study of shared clonotypes between healthy human individuals. The V segment lost 4 bases and the J segment 4 bases; nucleotides outside the gene matches: 7. The length of the CDR3 is 15 residues. CDR1 is SGHTA, CDR2 FQGTGA, per germline. The assay was immunoSEQ multiplex PCR, and TCRdb's table has in-frame clones only and misses some. The sample includes about 470,000 clones, around 75% of them seen just once. This rearrangement joins TRBV7-3 to TRBJ2-1, with 7 bases lining up with TRBD1. Sequencing was carried out using PBMCs. The TCR was taken from a woman in her thirties or forties in good health. Some clones in this sample may be carry-over from other donors' samples. CDR3 in DNA: TGTGCCAGCAGCTCAACTCCGGGACAGTACAATGAGCAGTTCTTC. This translates into CASSSTPGQYNEQFF. Based on the CDR3 plus reference TRBV7-3 and TRBJ2-1, the full variable domain is GAGVSQTPSNKVTEKGKYVELRCDPISGHTALYWYRQSLGQGPEFLIYFQGTGAADDSGLPNDRFFAVRPEGSVSTLKIQRTERGDSAVYLCASSSTPGQYNEQFFGPGTRLTVL.